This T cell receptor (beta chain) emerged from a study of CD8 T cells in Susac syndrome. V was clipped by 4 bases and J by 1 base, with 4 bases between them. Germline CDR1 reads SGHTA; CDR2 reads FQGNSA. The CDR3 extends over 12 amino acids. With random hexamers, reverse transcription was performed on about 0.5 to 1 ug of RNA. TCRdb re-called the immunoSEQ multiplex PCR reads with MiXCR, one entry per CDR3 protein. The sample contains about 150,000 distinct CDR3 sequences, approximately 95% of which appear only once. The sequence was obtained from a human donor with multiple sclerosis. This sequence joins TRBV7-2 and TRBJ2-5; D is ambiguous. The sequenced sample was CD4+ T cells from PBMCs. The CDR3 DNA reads TGTGCCAGCAGCTCGACCCAAGAGACCCAGTACTTC. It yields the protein CASSSTQETQYF. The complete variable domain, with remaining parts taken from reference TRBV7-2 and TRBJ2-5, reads GAGVSQSPSNKVTEKGKDVELRCDPISGHTALYWYRQSLGQGLEFLIYFQGNSAPDKSGLPSDRFSAERTGGSVSTLTIQRTQQEDSAVYLCASSSTQETQYFGPGTRLLVL.